Following are 12 T cell receptor beta chains from one sample sequenced in a study of beta chain features in type 1 diabetes. cDNA synthesis used the whole RNA isolate, giving expressed TCRB sequences. Sequenced by immunoSEQ multiplex PCR; TCRdb stores in-frame clones only, minus some. Of 860,000 or so clones in the sample, under 20% are singletons; the top ten hold 0.02% to 0.025%. Input material: naive CD4+ T cells from blood. These receptors originate from a woman under 30 in good health.

This clone has just a few counts. The chain employs TRBV7-9 and TRBJ1-4; 8 bases are a match to TRBD1. This CDR3 has 14 residues. The V gene's germline CDR1 is SEHNR and CDR2 FQNEAQ (reference sequence). V was clipped by 5 bases and J by 8 bases; unmatched bases: 7. The CDR3, as DNA: TGTGCCAGCAGCCGAATAGGACAGGGAGAAAAACTGTTTTTT. Amino acids: CASSRIGQGEKLFF. Variable domain in full (rest from reference TRBV7-9 and TRBJ1-4): DTGVSQNPRHKITKRGQNVTFRCDPISEHNRLYWYRQTLGQGPEFLTYFQNEAQLEKSRLLSDRFSAERPKGSFSTLEIQRTEQGDSAMYLCASSRIGQGEKLFFGSGTQLSVL.

As to this clone: One end of the junction varies from germline; a read error may be responsible. CDR3 sequence reads: CASLQDSGQPLF. In DNA form, the CDR3 reads TGTGCCAGTTTACAAGACTCGGGACAGCCTCTCTTC. V and J are TRBV2 and TRBJ2-1; 7 bases agree with TRBD1. CDR3 length: 12 residues. The germline gives CDR1 SNHLY, CDR2 FYNNEI.

This clone was counted between two and nine times. V is TRBV2 and J is TRBJ1-4; D may be TRBD1 (5 bases). This CDR3 is built from 13 residues. V dropped 6 bases and J dropped 8 bases, with 13 bases sitting between them. Germline CDR1 and CDR2: SNHLY and FYNNEI. The CDR3 is CASSRDGPEKLFF. CDR3 in DNA: TGTGCCAGCAGCCGGGACGGACCAGAAAAACTGTTTTTT.

The chain links TRBV29-1 to TRBJ1-1; unclear D gene. This CDR3 is built from 11 residues. Germline V gene lookup returns CDR1 SQVTM and CDR2 ANQGSEA. V gave up 4 bases and J gave up 4 bases, with 7 bases separating them. The CDR3 region has the DNA TGCAGCGTTGGAACACGCACTGAAGCTTTCTTT. Amino acid sequence: CSVGTRTEAFF.

This clone has just a few counts. The chain has TRBV10-3 and TRBJ2-1, with TRBD2 matching 9 bases. Germline trimming cut 10 bases from V and 2 bases from J; bases unmatched to any gene: 9. The CDR3 spans 15 residues. Per the germline V gene, CDR1 is ENHRY and CDR2 is SYGVKD. The CDR3 protein is CATSPASGAYNEQFF. CDR3 DNA sequence: TGTGCCACCTCACCGGCTAGCGGGGCCTACAATGAGCAGTTCTTC.

This chain uses TRBV7-9 with TRBJ1-1; perhaps TRBD1 as D (6 bases). Trimming removed 0 bases from V and 3 bases from J, with 17 bases in between. CDR3 size: 17 residues. Germline V gene lookup returns CDR1 SEHNR and CDR2 FQNEAQ (reference sequence). The CDR3 DNA is TGTGCCAGCAGCTTAGCTTGGGGGCGAGCAGGATACACTGAAGCTTTCTTT. Translating it yields CASSLAWGRAGYTEAFF.

DNA of the CDR3: TGCGCCAGCAGCTTGGGAGGTCGGGGCCCTGGAAACACCATATATTTT. This gives the protein CASSLGGRGPGNTIYF. The J gene is TRBJ1-3, the V gene TRBV5-1, with D perhaps matching TRBD1 (5 bases). The CDR3 has 16 amino acids. The V gene lost 0 bases and the J gene lost 2 bases, with 12 bases spanning the gap. Germline loops: CDR1 SGHRS, CDR2 YFSETQ.

This chain uses TRBV7-2 with TRBJ2-3, with D possibly TRBD2 on 5 matching bases. The ends were cut back, 2 bases at V and 2 bases at J, with 11 bases in the middle. The CDR3 consists of 15 residues. Germline V gives CDR1 SGHTA, CDR2 FQGNSA. CDR3 bases: TGTGCCAGCAGCTTATCTCCGGGGTACACAGATACGCAGTATTTT. The encoded protein is CASSLSPGYTDTQYF.

This clone was detected only a few times. V gene TRBV5-4 combines with J gene TRBJ2-6, with 9 nucleotides matching TRBD1. Trimming cost V 4 bases and J 1 base; bases outside gene matches: 3. Germline V gives CDR1 SGHNT, CDR2 YYREEE (reference sequence). The CDR3 is 16 residues long. CDR3 DNA: TGTGCCAGCAGCGGCGGGACAGGGTCTGGGGCCAACGTCCTGACTTTC. As protein: CASSGGTGSGANVLTF.

Details on this clone: The sample has other DNA sequences that encode this CDR3 too. The V call is TRBV7-2, the J call TRBJ2-7; weak D call: TRBD1 (5 bases). Between the trimmed V and J ends, which lost 3 bases and 0 bases, there was a span of 9 bases. Germline loops: CDR1 SGHTA, CDR2 FQGNSA. This CDR3 has 14 residues. The chain's CDR3 is CASSLGRTSYEQYF. In DNA, the CDR3 is TGTGCCAGCAGCTTGGGGCGGACCTCCTACGAGCAGTACTTC.

This clone has more than one count but fewer than ten. This chain connects TRBV2 to TRBJ2-3, with no clear D. The CDR3 is 12 residues long. Germline CDR1 SNHLY, CDR2 FYNNEI. Trimming cost V 6 bases and J 2 bases, with 6 bases left between them. As DNA, the CDR3 is TGTGCCAGCAGAACTTTCACAGATACGCAGTATTTT. Residues: CASRTFTDTQYF.

This clone has just a few counts. V gene TRBV6-1 combines with J gene TRBJ2-7; D not resolved. This CDR3 region has 14 residues. Germline loops: CDR1 MNHNS, CDR2 SASEGT. The ends were cut back, 4 bases at V and 6 bases at J, with 16 bases in the middle. CDR3 bases: TGTGCCAGCAGTGGCCGTGAGGCGCTGTTCGAGCAGTACTTC. Its protein product is CASSGREALFEQYF.